Each of the 29 T cell receptor beta chains below was sequenced from the same sample in a study of radiotherapy plus CTLA-4 blockade in lung cancer. Sequenced by immunoSEQ multiplex PCR; TCRdb stores in-frame clones only, minus some. The sample has some 74,000 clones, approximately 80% seen once. The sample in question was peripheral blood, obtained from a patient treated with radiotherapy plus ipilimumab. The source is a human donor with non-small cell lung cancer who had a complete response to radiotherapy plus ipilimumab.

This chain connects TRBV11-3 to TRBJ1-2; D possibly corresponds to TRBD1 (5 bases). Trimming pared 3 bases from V and 8 bases from J, leaving 16 bases between. CDR3 length: 14 residues. CDR1 SGHNT and CDR2 YENEEA come from the germline V gene. The CDR3 DNA reads TGTGCCAGCAGCTTCCCGGGGCAGGGCGAGGGCTACACCTTC. It codes for CASSFPGQGEGYTF.

The genes are TRBV2 and TRBJ1-5; TRBD1 is a possible D gene (6 bases). The CDR3 is made up of 15 amino acids. CDR1 is SNHLY, CDR2 FYNNEI, per germline. V lost 7 bases, J lost 1 base, and 14 bases lay in between. CDR3 DNA: TGTGCCAGCACCTCGTCGGGGACAAGCAATCAGCCCCAGCATTTT. Encoded protein: CASTSSGTSNQPQHF.

This sequence joins TRBV4-3 and TRBJ2-5; D possibly uses TRBD1 or TRBD2 (5 bases each). V shed 3 bases and J shed 1 base, with 12 bases lying between them. CDR1 is LGHNA and CDR2 is YSLEER in the germline V gene. The CDR3 covers 15 residues. DNA for the CDR3: TGCGCCAGCAGCCAGGGAGACAGCTTCCAAGAGACCCAGTACTTC. As protein: CASSQGDSFQETQYF.

The rearrangement joins TRBV7-2 to TRBJ2-5; 12 bases are shared with TRBD2. Germline-derived CDR1 and CDR2 are SGHTA and FQGNSA. V shed 6 bases, J shed 3 bases, and the junction held 14 bases outside the gene matches. The CDR3 is 18 amino acids. The chain's CDR3 is CASRSPSGGAEGKETQYF. In nucleotides, the CDR3 is TGTGCCAGCAGAAGCCCTAGCGGGGGGGCCGAGGGGAAAGAGACCCAGTACTTC.

The chain links TRBV27 to TRBJ1-1; D is unclear. The CDR3 extends over 14 amino acids. V was pared by 6 bases and J by 0 bases, with 11 bases between. CDR1 and CDR2 from the germline V gene are MNHEY and SMNVEV (reference sequence). CDR3 in DNA: TGTGCCAGCAGCAGACACCTAATGAACACTGAAGCTTTCTTT. It codes for CASSRHLMNTEAFF.

The DNA of the CDR3 is TGTGCCAGCAGATCAGGCGGGAGGGCCCTCGGGGAGCTGTTTTTT. Amino acid sequence: CASRSGGRALGELFF. The rearrangement joins TRBV27 to TRBJ2-2, with 9 bases fitting TRBD2. This CDR3 comprises 15 residues. J gave up 7 bases and V 6 bases, and 9 bases lay outside the gene matches. Germline lookup yields CDR1 MNHEY and CDR2 SMNVEV (reference sequence).

This clone showed up just once. The chain is built from TRBV7-6 and TRBJ2-1, with D tentatively TRBD2 (5 bases). Germline CDR1 is SGHVS and CDR2 is FNYEAQ. This CDR3 is 11 amino acids long. Trimming removed 5 bases from V and 9 bases from J, with 8 bases in between. The DNA of the CDR3 is TGTGCCAGCAGCGTAGGAGGTGAGCAGTTCTTC. Residues: CASSVGGEQFF.

The chain employs TRBV5-5 and TRBJ1-5; D perhaps matches TRBD1 (5 bases). V was clipped by 0 bases and J by 6 bases, with 13 bases between them. The CDR3 is 15 residues long. Germline-derived CDR1 and CDR2 are SGHKS and YYEKEE (reference sequence). The CDR3 loop reads CASSLAGAAGQPQHF. CDR3 bases: TGTGCCAGCAGCTTGGCCGGGGCAGCTGGTCAGCCCCAGCATTTT.

The J gene is TRBJ1-2, the V gene TRBV7-9; D is possibly TRBD1 (6 bases). CDR3 length equals 12 residues. Germline values: CDR1 SEHNR, CDR2 FQNEAQ (reference sequence). V shed 5 bases and J shed 8 bases, with 12 bases lying between them. For the CDR3, the DNA is TGTGCCAGCAGCCCACAGGGATTGGGCTACACCTTC. Protein product: CASSPQGLGYTF.

This clone appeared once. The junction and the germline gene differ at one end; a read error may be behind it. This sequence joins TRBV7-9 and TRBJ1-2; D gene unclear. CDR3 size: 14 residues. CDR1 and CDR2 (germline): SEHNR, FQNEAQ (reference sequence). The CDR3 sequence is CASSQFPANYGHTF. The CDR3 DNA is TGTGCCAGCAGCCAGTTCCCGGCTAACTATGGCCACACCTTC.

The chain couples TRBV28 to TRBJ1-2; D gene uncertain. This CDR3 has 14 residues. Germline V gene lookup returns CDR1 MDHEN and CDR2 SYDVKM. V lost 6 bases and J 2 bases, leaving 13 bases between the germline ends. This chain's CDR3 is CASRAIWGNYGYTF. Here the CDR3 DNA reads TGTGCCAGCAGGGCCATCTGGGGAAACTATGGCTACACCTTC.

V and J are TRBV6-5 and TRBJ2-7; D remains ambiguous. CDR3 length: 12 residues. Trimming removed 6 bases at V and 0 bases at J, with 6 bases between. Germline lookup yields CDR1 MNHEY and CDR2 SVGAGI. In DNA, the CDR3 is TGTGCCAGCAGCAAAAGCTCCTACGAGCAGTACTTC. Translated, it gives CASSKSSYEQYF.

The rearrangement uses TRBV14 and TRBJ2-2; D may be TRBD1 or TRBD2 (5 bases each). CDR3 length equals 16 residues. Looked up from germline, CDR1 is SGHDN and CDR2 is FVKESK. V was pared by 5 bases and J by 0 bases, with 13 bases between. The CDR3 loop is CASSKQGASNTGELFF. The CDR3 DNA reads TGTGCCAGCAGCAAGCAGGGAGCCTCGAACACCGGGGAGCTGTTTTTT.

The rearrangement uses TRBV7-8 and TRBJ2-7, with TRBD2 matching over 10 bases. The CDR3 runs 18 residues. V gave up 1 base and J gave up 5 bases; unmatched junction bases: 14. The germline V gene encodes CDR1 SGHVS and CDR2 FQNEAQ. In nucleotides, the CDR3 is TGTGCCAGCAGCTTAGTTTCGTCGAGCGGGAGGGTCTCAAACGAGCAGTACTTC. Its protein is CASSLVSSSGRVSNEQYF.

The V gene is TRBV11-2, the J gene TRBJ2-1; 9 nucleotides match TRBD1. The V gene end was trimmed by 1 base and the J gene end by 7 bases; junction bases not matched to a gene: 11. This CDR3 has 17 residues. Per the germline V gene, CDR1 is SGHAT and CDR2 is FQNNGV. CDR3 coding DNA: TGTGCCAGCAGCTTAGTTCGCCCGGGACAGGGTAAGAATGAGCAGTTCTTC. It yields the protein CASSLVRPGQGKNEQFF.

V and J are TRBV9 and TRBJ2-5; TRBD1 matches 7 bases. The CDR3 extends over 17 amino acids. The germline V gene has CDR1 SGDLS and CDR2 YYNGEE. Losses at the gene ends were 0 bases for V and 5 bases for J; bases not matched to a gene: 13. CDR3 bases: TGTGCCAGCAGCGTAGACAGGGGCGCGGGTCTGTGGGAGACCCAGTACTTC. Protein: CASSVDRGAGLWETQYF.

The V call is TRBV5-1, the J call TRBJ2-3, with D unclear. V lost 1 base, J lost 6 bases, and 6 bases lay in between. There are 12 residues in the CDR3. In germline, CDR1 is SGHRS, CDR2 YFSETQ. The CDR3 loop reads CASSLRSDTQYF. Written as DNA, the CDR3 is TGCGCCAGCAGCTTGAGGTCGGATACGCAGTATTTT.

This clone was recorded only once. The chain has TRBV18 and TRBJ1-4, with 7 bases identical to TRBD1. Germline lookup yields CDR1 KGHSH and CDR2 LQKENI. J was trimmed by 4 bases and V by 2 bases; bases with no gene match: 4. This CDR3 has 15 residues. CDR3 bases: TGTGCCAGCTCACCAGACAGGGTTGGTAATGAAAAACTGTTTTTT. The encoded protein is CASSPDRVGNEKLFF. Looking up the rest from reference TRBV18 and TRBJ1-4 gives the full variable domain: NAGVMQNPRHLVRRRGQEARLRCSPMKGHSHVYWYRQLPEEGLKFMVYLQKENIIDESGMPKERFSAEFPKEGPSILRIQQVVRGDSAAYFCASSPDRVGNEKLFFGSGTQLSVL.

This clone has only a few counts. The gene calls are TRBV5-1 and TRBJ2-1; D is possibly TRBD2 (5 bases). The length of the CDR3 is 13 residues. Between the trimmed V and J ends, which lost 8 bases and 7 bases, there was a span of 16 bases. Germline assignment: CDR1 SGHRS and CDR2 YFSETQ. The CDR3 here is CASAGLAVNEQFF. CDR3 coding DNA: TGCGCCAGTGCCGGACTGGCGGTGAATGAGCAGTTCTTC.

There are a few counts of this clone. The chain is built from TRBV27 and TRBJ2-4, with D possibly being TRBD2 (5 bases). The CDR3 is 15 amino acids. V lost 5 bases and J lost 5, with 16 bases in between. The germline V gene has CDR1 MNHEY and CDR2 SMNVEV (reference sequence). This chain's CDR3 is CASSLGSARENIQYF. In nucleotides, the CDR3 is TGTGCCAGCAGTCTAGGATCGGCGCGGGAAAACATTCAGTACTTC.

The chain couples TRBV10-1 to TRBJ2-1; either TRBD1 or TRBD2 may fit D (6 bases each). CDR3 length equals 18 residues. Germline V gives CDR1 WNHNN, CDR2 SYGVQD (reference sequence). Trimming took off 0 bases at V and 8 bases at J, with 23 bases between the two ends. The DNA of the CDR3 is TGCGCCAGCAGTGAGTCCGGAGGTTGGGGGGCCCGGGGAGATGAGCAGTTCTTC. Translating it yields CASSESGGWGARGDEQFF.

The gene calls are TRBV27 and TRBJ2-4, with D tentatively TRBD1 (6 bases). The CDR3 runs 14 residues. CDR1 MNHEY and CDR2 SMNVEV come from the germline V gene (reference sequence). The V end was cut by 6 bases, the J end by 6 bases, with 15 bases between. CDR3 protein: CASSQDRLLNIQYF. The CDR3 DNA reads TGTGCCAGCAGCCAAGACAGGTTATTAAACATTCAGTACTTC.

This clone was observed a few times. This chain joins TRBV9 and TRBJ1-5, with 9 positions matching TRBD1. There are 13 residues in the CDR3. With 8 bases clipped from V and 7 bases from J, the junction kept 7 bases outside the gene matches. Germline CDR1 reads SGDLS; CDR2 reads YYNGEE. CDR3 coding DNA: TGTGCCAGTCCTAAACAGGGGGCCCAGCCCCAGCATTTT. Amino acid sequence: CASPKQGAQPQHF.

The chain couples TRBV30 to TRBJ1-1, with D perhaps TRBD1 (5 bases). The CDR3 sequence is 12 residues long. Trimming took 5 bases from V and 4 from J, leaving 11 bases between them. The germline gives CDR1 GTSNPN, CDR2 SVGIG (reference sequence). Here the CDR3 reads CAWGGGVTEAFF. The CDR3 DNA follows: TGTGCCTGGGGGGGAGGGGTCACTGAAGCTTTCTTT.

The chain uses TRBV5-6 and TRBJ2-2; 8 bases agree with TRBD1. Germline values: CDR1 SGHDT, CDR2 YYEEEE. This CDR3 comprises 17 residues. V dropped 4 bases and J dropped 5; count of bases not matched to a gene: 13. The CDR3 DNA is TGTGCCAGCAGCCAGGGGGCGCCGAATATATTGACCGGGGAGCTGTTTTTT. Protein sequence: CASSQGAPNILTGELFF.

The V call is TRBV25-1, the J call TRBJ1-1, with 12 positions matching TRBD1. The germline gives CDR1 MGHDK, CDR2 SYGVNS. The junction had 10 bases not matched to a gene; V was cut back by 4 bases and J by 7 bases. The CDR3 runs to 16 residues. The CDR3 protein is CASSAYRDRGRDEAFF. The CDR3, as DNA: TGTGCCAGCAGTGCCTACCGGGACAGGGGGCGCGATGAAGCTTTCTTT.

The table lists this clone with a count of one. The chain combines TRBV6-5 with TRBJ2-5, with unresolved D. Trimming left V 5 bases short and J 5 bases short, with 18 bases between. CDR3 length: 15 residues. Germline V gene sequence: CDR1 MNHEY, CDR2 SVGAGI. The CDR3 DNA sequence: TGTGCCAGCAGTCACCGCCCCGGACGAGTGGAGACCCAGTACTTC. It specifies CASSHRPGRVETQYF.

This chain joins TRBV19 and TRBJ1-2, with 8 bases fitting TRBD1. V lost 3 bases, J lost 7 bases, and 13 bases stayed unmatched. CDR3 size: 16 residues. Germline V gives CDR1 LNHDA, CDR2 SQIVND (reference sequence). In nucleotides, the CDR3 is TGTGCCAGTAGTATCTCCAGGGACAGGCAGGGTCGTGGCTACACCTTC. Translating gives CASSISRDRQGRGYTF.

This chain joins TRBV29-1 and TRBJ2-5; 11 bases line up with TRBD2. CDR1 is SQVTM, CDR2 ANQGSEA, per germline. The CDR3 is 12 residues long. The V and J ends lost 3 bases and 7 bases, in that order; junction bases with no gene match: 1. The CDR3 loop is CSVELAGGTQYF. CDR3 DNA: TGCAGCGTTGAGCTAGCGGGAGGGACCCAGTACTTC.